This T cell receptor beta chain was obtained from a study of T cells in Graves' hyperthyroidism and ophthalmopathy. Study-wide points: Most clonotypes that expanded in the thyroid above 0.001 also showed up in blood.

This clonotype was recorded many times. Its antigen is not known. From RNA transcripts, TCR beta CDR3 regions were amplified. The HTBI primer set drove a first-round RT-PCR of the TCR CDR3. In TCRdb, the multiplex PCR reads were re-called with MiXCR into one record per CDR3 protein. The sample records about 260,000 distinct CDR3 sequences, 16% being singletons. Trimming stripped 1 base from V and 6 bases from J, with 4 bases between. The CDR3 totals 12 residues. The source of this sequence is a woman younger than 35 with Graves' ophthalmopathy. V is TRBV12-3 or TRBV12-4 and J is TRBJ2-1, with D unclear. Material: blood. CDR3 protein: CASSLGSNEQFF. CDR3 sequence (DNA): TGTGCCAGCAGTTTAGGGTCCAATGAGCAGTTCTTC.